The 16 T cell receptor beta chains below come from one sample, sequenced in a study of control samples from healthy donors and cancer patients. TCRdb's table, derived via immunoSEQ multiplex PCR, lists solely in-frame clones and lacks some. The table has about 120,000 clones, roughly 93% seen once; the top ten hold 2.6%. The material sequenced was blood. These receptors were collected from a man aged 25-40 years in good health.

The rearrangement uses TRBV3-1 (or the pseudogene TRBV3-2) and TRBJ2-7; unclear D gene. This CDR3 comprises 13 residues. Deletions cut 3 bases from V and 1 base from J, with 7 bases between. Germline values: CDR1 LGHDT, CDR2 YNNKEL (reference sequence). CDR3 loop: CASSQLSSYEQYF. The CDR3 DNA follows: TGTGCCAGCAGCCAGCTCAGTTCCTACGAGCAGTACTTC.

The table lists this clone with a count of one. The genes are TRBV4-2 and TRBJ2-1; no reliable D call. The CDR3 sequence is 16 residues long. Germline-derived CDR1 and CDR2 are LGHNA and YNFKEQ. Trimming took off 4 bases at V and 1 base at J, with 14 bases between the two ends. The CDR3 DNA follows: TGTGCCAGCAGCCTCCCGGAGTCTGGGTCCTACAATGAGCAGTTCTTC. Encoded protein: CASSLPESGSYNEQFF.

The chain has TRBV30 and TRBJ1-1; TRBD1 might be the D (6 bases). In germline, CDR1 is GTSNPN, CDR2 SVGIG (reference sequence). The ends were cut back, 6 bases at V and 9 bases at J, with 14 bases in the middle. CDR3 length equals 11 residues. CDR3 DNA: TGTGCCTGTTCAGGGGAGGAAAAAGCTTTCTTT. Translating gives CACSGEEKAFF.

The V and J genes are TRBV7-3 and TRBJ2-1; TRBD1 matches at 8 bases. The V gene end was trimmed by 5 bases and the J gene end by 0 bases; junction bases not matched to a gene: 6. The CDR3 sequence is 16 residues long. Looked up from germline, CDR1 is SGHTA and CDR2 is FQGTGA. The CDR3 DNA follows: TGTGCCAGCAGCCCCAGGACAGGGAGCTCCTACAATGAGCAGTTCTTC. Translating it yields CASSPRTGSSYNEQFF.

The CDR3, as DNA: TGTGCCAGCAGCTTAGCGACCCAGCCCCAGCATTTT. Protein: CASSLATQPQHF. The rearrangement joins TRBV7-9 to TRBJ1-5; no definite D call. This CDR3 is 12 amino acids long. Germline V gene data show CDR1 as SEHNR and CDR2 as FQNEAQ (reference sequence). The V end was cut by 0 bases, the J end by 7 bases, with 4 bases between.

The chain couples TRBV5-1 to TRBJ1-6; 7 nucleotides agree with TRBD1. The CDR3 extends over 13 amino acids. CDR1 is SGHRS and CDR2 is YFSETQ in the germline V gene. V gave up 6 bases and J gave up 7 bases; unmatched junction bases: 4. CDR3 loop: CASKPGQNSPLHF. Written as DNA, the CDR3 is TGCGCCAGCAAACCGGGACAGAATTCACCCCTCCACTTT. Combining the CDR3 with reference TRBV5-1 and TRBJ1-6 gives the whole variable domain KAGVTQTPRYLIKTRGQQVTLSCSPISGHRSVSWYQQTPGQGLQFLFEYFSETQRNKGNFPGRFSGRQFSNSRSEMNVSTLELGDSALYLCASKPGQNSPLHFGNGTRLTVT.

The V gene is TRBV5-1, the J gene TRBJ1-1, with D hard to call. The V gene's germline CDR1 is SGHRS and CDR2 YFSETQ. The CDR3 runs 13 residues. The ends were cut back, 0 bases at V and 7 bases at J, with 10 bases in the middle. CDR3 in DNA: TGCGCCAGCAGCTTGGCCTTCAACCTTGAAGCTTTCTTT. Protein: CASSLAFNLEAFF.

The chain is built from TRBV21-1 and TRBJ2-7; TRBD2 reflects the table's D call only, with no check against the DNA. TRBV21-1 represents a pseudogene. The CDR3 is made up of 15 amino acids. In DNA, the CDR3 is TGTGCCAGCAGCAAAGTTCCCCAGCGCTCCTACGAGCAGTACTTC. Its translation: CASSKVPQRSYEQYF.

The genes are TRBV9 and TRBJ2-1; 7 positions match TRBD2. J gave up 5 bases and V 6 bases, and 8 bases lay outside the gene matches. The CDR3 consists of 14 residues. CDR1 is SGDLS and CDR2 is YYNGEE in the germline V gene. CDR3 DNA sequence: TGTGCCAGCAACAATGGGCTAGCGGACAATGAGCAGTTCTTC. It yields the protein CASNNGLADNEQFF.

With respect to this clone: An end of the junction differs from the germline gene, which may be a read error. This sequence joins TRBV10-3 and TRBJ1-2; no clear D. The CDR3 is 13 residues long. Germline CDR1 reads ENHRY; CDR2 reads SYGVKD. The CDR3 loop is CALSGGGGYGYTF. In DNA, the CDR3 is TGTGCCCTCAGTGGAGGAGGCGGCTATGGCTACACCTTC.

This chain connects TRBV7-8 to TRBJ1-2, with D tentatively TRBD1 (5 bases). Germline assignment: CDR1 SGHVS and CDR2 FQNEAQ. This CDR3 has 14 amino acids. Trimming took off 3 bases at V and 1 base at J, with 9 bases between the two ends. The CDR3 here is CASSLGRINYGYTF. CDR3 coding DNA: TGTGCCAGCAGCTTGGGACGGATTAACTATGGCTACACCTTC.

V usage is TRBV3-1 (or the pseudogene TRBV3-2) and J usage is TRBJ1-2; the match to TRBD1 covers 8 bases. The CDR3 spans 14 residues. V dropped 1 base and J dropped 4; count of bases not matched to a gene: 2. Germline V gene data show CDR1 as LGHDT and CDR2 as YNNKEL (reference sequence). DNA for the CDR3: TGTGCCAGCAGCCAAGCGGACAGGGCCTATGGCTACACCTTC. It specifies CASSQADRAYGYTF.

This chain connects TRBV13 to TRBJ1-1; 10 positions agree with TRBD1. Per the germline V gene, CDR1 is PRHDT and CDR2 is FYEKMQ (reference sequence). Trimming cost V 4 bases and J 3 bases; bases outside gene matches: 5. The CDR3 has 15 amino acids. As DNA, the CDR3 is TGTGCCAGCAGCTGGGCGGGGACAGGGGACACTGAAGCTTTCTTT. Translation gives CASSWAGTGDTEAFF.

The chain couples TRBV5-1 to TRBJ1-1; a possible D gene is TRBD1 (6 bases). The CDR3 sequence is 14 residues long. The V gene lost 6 bases and the J gene lost 4 bases, with 16 bases spanning the gap. Germline lookup yields CDR1 SGHRS and CDR2 YFSETQ. The CDR3 region is CASTQGWSGTEAFF. The CDR3, as DNA: TGCGCCAGCACCCAGGGGTGGTCTGGCACTGAAGCTTTCTTT.

The chain has TRBV19 and TRBJ1-1; D unclear. Trimming cost V 5 bases and J 2 bases, with 12 bases left between them. From germline, CDR1 is LNHDA and CDR2 SQIVND (reference sequence). The CDR3 is made up of 14 amino acids. The CDR3 nucleotides read TGTGCCAGTAGTCTAAGGTTGGGCAACACTGAAGCTTTCTTT. This sequence encodes CASSLRLGNTEAFF.

The V and J genes are TRBV6-1 and TRBJ2-1; 9 nucleotides line up with TRBD1. V lost 4 bases and J lost 3; bases outside the gene matches: 10. From germline, CDR1 is MNHNS and CDR2 SASEGT. The CDR3 spans 17 residues. CDR3 in DNA: TGTGCCAGCAGTGGAGACCGGGACAGGGCGAACTACAATGAGCAGTTCTTC. Amino acid sequence: CASSGDRDRANYNEQFF.